This T cell receptor beta chain was retrieved from a study of cytomegalovirus exposure and HLA in healthy donors. General study points: Most subjects had HLA-A and HLA-B alleles reportedly predicted accurately by TCR beta sequences. Within a later analysis, the majority of CMV-associated TCR beta chains appeared HLA-restricted. Immune exposure information available was restricted to CMV serostatus.

Turning to this clone: Its antigen is currently unknown.

The CDR3 has 14 residues. Trimming took 7 bases from V and 7 from J; bases not matched to a gene: 8. CDR1 is LNHDA, CDR2 SQIVND, per germline (reference sequence). It was healthy bone marrow donors who served as donors. The PCR ran on 60 Vbeta and 13 Jbeta primers. Generated by immunoSEQ multiplex PCR, the TCRdb table keeps only in-frame clones and is missing some. The data show 99,000 or so clones, with about 70% seen just once and 3% to 3.5% held by the top ten. The receptor was isolated from a man aged 25 to 40 in good health and CMV-seronegative. This chain joins TRBV19 and TRBJ2-1; 9 nucleotides line up with TRBD1. Specimen: PBMCs. Written as DNA, the CDR3 is TGTGCCAGTACGGACAGGGGCGCACAGAATGAGCAGTTCTTC. Amino acids: CASTDRGAQNEQFF.